Below, 13 T cell receptor beta chains from the same sample are listed, as sequenced in a study of molecular identifiers for immune sequencing clone quantification. TCRdb re-called the PCR reads with MiXCR, one entry per CDR3 protein. The sample lists about 300,000 distinct CDR3 sequences; roughly a fifth were seen once. Specimen: naive CD8+ T cells from blood, with Jurkat cell RNA spiked in. Regarding subset: FACS-sorted CD8+CD4-CCR7+CD45RA+ naive T cells. The origin of the receptors is a human donor in good health. Some libraries in this study had Jurkat cell RNA spiked in.

This clonotype came up many times. This sequence joins TRBV29-1 and TRBJ2-7, with D perhaps matching TRBD1 or TRBD2 (5 bases each). The V and J ends lost 0 bases and 6 bases respectively, with 21 bases between them. The CDR3 contains 16 residues. Germline-derived CDR1 and CDR2 are SQVTM and ANQGSEA. The chain's CDR3 is CSVEDQQATMRGEQYF. CDR3 bases: TGCAGCGTTGAAGACCAACAGGCTACGATGAGGGGCGAGCAGTACTTC.

This clonotype was observed many times. This chain links TRBV27 with TRBJ2-3, with D maybe TRBD2 (6 bases). Germline V lookup: CDR1 MNHEY, CDR2 SMNVEV (reference sequence). The CDR3 totals 15 residues. The germline V and J ends were trimmed by 3 bases and 1 base, with 11 bases remaining between them. The CDR3 here is CASSLMSSGTDTQYF. The CDR3 coding sequence is TGTGCCAGCAGTTTGATGTCTAGCGGCACAGATACGCAGTATTTT.

In its sample, this clonotype was seen many times. This sequence joins TRBV28 and TRBJ1-5; no definite D call. From germline, CDR1 is MDHEN and CDR2 SYDVKM. V lost 4 bases, J lost 2 bases, and 9 bases lay in between. This CDR3 has 14 amino acids. This CDR3 is CASSWVLGNQPQHF. For the CDR3, the DNA is TGTGCCAGCAGTTGGGTACTCGGCAATCAGCCCCAGCATTTT.

V usage is TRBV12-3 or TRBV12-4 and J usage is TRBJ2-5, with 7 bases lining up with TRBD1. The CDR3 is 15 residues long. V dropped 6 bases and J dropped 0; count of bases not matched to a gene: 7. In nucleotides, the CDR3 is TGTGCCAGCAGCACCTGGGACAGCGACCAAGAGACCCAGTACTTC. It translates to CASSTWDSDQETQYF.

This clonotype has a count of ten or more. V and J are TRBV18 and TRBJ2-3; D gene unclear. Germline CDR1 and CDR2: KGHSH and LQKENI. V lost 0 bases, J lost 3 bases, and 4 bases lay in between. This CDR3 has 13 residues. The CDR3 sequence is CASSPPVTDTQYF. CDR3 coding DNA: TGTGCCAGCTCACCACCGGTTACAGATACGCAGTATTTT.

This clonotype has just a few counts. V usage is TRBV29-1 and J usage is TRBJ2-7; tentatively, D is TRBD1 (5 bases). CDR1 is SQVTM, CDR2 ANQGSEA, per germline. This CDR3 comprises 12 residues. V lost 4 bases, J lost 3 bases, and 10 bases lay in between. CDR3 in DNA: TGCAGCGTTGCTCAGGGTGGCTACGAGCAGTACTTC. As protein: CSVAQGGYEQYF.

Ten or more counts support this clonotype. This sequence joins TRBV6-5 and TRBJ2-1; D is unresolved. CDR1 and CDR2 from the germline V gene are MNHEY and SVGAGI. The length of the CDR3 is 12 residues. V gave up 6 bases and J gave up 4 bases, with 7 bases separating them. Here the CDR3 DNA reads TGTGCCAGCAGCCCAAGGTACAATGAGCAGTTCTTC. Translated: CASSPRYNEQFF.

This clonotype was seen a few times. This chain joins TRBV2 and TRBJ2-2, with 9 bases that match TRBD1. This CDR3 comprises 14 residues. With 5 bases clipped from V and 6 bases from J, the junction kept 4 bases outside the gene matches. In germline, CDR1 is SNHLY, CDR2 FYNNEI. The CDR3 bases are TGTGCCAGCAGTTGGACAGGGGACGCCGGGGAGCTGTTTTTT. Protein: CASSWTGDAGELFF.

This clonotype is a singleton in its sample. Possible read error: a much larger clone is one base away. Here the CDR3 reads CASSQNRGYERFF. Written as DNA, the CDR3 is TGCGCCAGCAGCCAGAACAGGGGGTATGAGCGGTTCTTC. The chain carries TRBV4-1 and TRBJ2-1; the match to TRBD1 covers 8 bases. CDR3 length equals 13 residues. Germline V CDR1 and CDR2: MGHRA, YSYEKL.

There are many counts of this clonotype. The chain recombines TRBV5-4 with TRBJ2-7; the match to TRBD2 covers 7 bases. This CDR3 is 15 amino acids long. The junction had 12 bases not matched to a gene; V was cut back by 4 bases and J by 5 bases. Germline V gives CDR1 SGHNT, CDR2 YYREEE (reference sequence). CDR3 protein: CASSTPGLAVDEQYF. The CDR3 coding sequence is TGTGCCAGCAGCACGCCGGGCCTAGCGGTCGACGAGCAGTACTTC. The full variable domain, its missing parts supplied by reference TRBV5-4 and TRBJ2-7, is ETGVTQSPTHLIKTRGQQVTLRCSSQSGHNTVSWYQQALGQGPQFIFQYYREEENGRGNFPPRFSGLQFPNYSSELNVNALELDDSALYLCASSTPGLAVDEQYFGPGTRLTVT.

This clonotype was counted at least ten times. The genes are TRBV7-9 and TRBJ1-1; D not resolved. The CDR3 is 11 amino acids. V dropped 3 bases and J dropped 6 bases, with 5 bases sitting between them. The germline CDR1 and CDR2 sequences are SEHNR and FQNEAQ (reference sequence). CDR3 in DNA: TGTGCCAGCAGCTTCCTCCCTGAAGCTTTCTTT. Amino acid sequence: CASSFLPEAFF.

The rearrangement links TRBV27 to TRBJ2-1; no definite D call. CDR1 is MNHEY, CDR2 SMNVEV, per germline (reference sequence). Trimming pared 4 bases from V and 0 bases from J, leaving 10 bases between. This CDR3 spans 15 amino acids. CDR3: CASSYRRSSYNEQFF. The CDR3 region has the DNA TGTGCCAGCAGTTACCGACGGAGCTCCTACAATGAGCAGTTCTTC.

This clonotype was detected many times. The chain employs TRBV20-1 and TRBJ2-7, with 13 bases lining up with TRBD2. CDR1 is DFQATT and CDR2 is SNEGSKA in the germline V gene (reference sequence). V shed 3 bases and J 2 bases; nucleotides not matched to a gene: 13. CDR3 length equals 18 residues. The CDR3 DNA reads TGCAGTGCTAGGGGAGGGGGGACTAGCGGGATTGGTCCCTACGAGCAGTACTTC. Residues: CSARGGGTSGIGPYEQYF.